These T cell receptor beta chains were read from a single sample in a study of vaccination effects on CD4 cells after COVID-19. Their recognized antigens are unknown. Only in-frame clones appear in the TCRdb table, and some are missing; sequencing was by immunoSEQ multiplex PCR. Of 35,000 to 40,000 clones detected, 65% to 80% appear once; the ten largest clones hold around 3%. Sequenced here: CD4+ T cells from PBMCs cultured without peptide, sampled before COVID-19 vaccination. The receptors stem from a human donor who received a COVID-19 vaccine. CDR3s include the opening cysteine and the closing phenylalanine or tryptophan. The order of the fields is V gene, clone size, D gene, J gene, CDR3 DNA, CDR3 protein. A D gene is named only where the DNA matches it firmly. Some rows have no size entry. The others give once, few or many, or a class for an expanded clone.

v_call: TRBV5-6
clone_size: few
d_call: TRBD1
j_call: TRBJ2-5
cdr3_nt: TGTGCCAGCAGCTTGGCGCGAGGGGGCGAAGAGACCCAGTACTTC
cdr3_aa: CASSLARGGEETQYF

v_call: TRBV19
clone_size: NA
d_call: NA
j_call: TRBJ2-5
cdr3_nt: TGTGCCAGTAGGGGAGGCGGCGTGTACCAAGAGACCCAGTACTTC
cdr3_aa: CASRGGGVYQETQYF

v_call: TRBV7-2
clone_size: NA
d_call: NA
j_call: TRBJ1-6
cdr3_nt: TGTGCCAGCAGCTTCCGGGGGGATCCCCTCCACTTT
cdr3_aa: CASSFRGDPLHF

v_call: TRBV4-2
clone_size: NA
d_call: TRBD1
j_call: TRBJ1-3
cdr3_nt: TGTGCCAGCAGCCCTGGGGGCAGGGGGCGGTCTGGAAACACCATATATTTT
cdr3_aa: CASSPGGRGRSGNTIYF

v_call: TRBV30
clone_size: few
d_call: NA
j_call: TRBJ2-3
cdr3_nt: TGTGCCTGGAGTACCCAGGGATATCCAAGGAGGGCAAAAGATACGCAGTATTTT
cdr3_aa: CAWSTQGYPRRAKDTQYF

v_call: TRBV2
clone_size: few
d_call: NA
j_call: TRBJ1-5
cdr3_nt: TGTGCCAGCGAAGACGACGGTCAAGCCCAGCATTTT
cdr3_aa: CASEDDGQAQHF

v_call: TRBV7-6
clone_size: NA
d_call: NA
j_call: TRBJ2-2
cdr3_nt: TGTGCCAGCAGCTTATCCAGCGGAGAGAACACCGGGGAGCTGTTTTTT
cdr3_aa: CASSLSSGENTGELFF

v_call: TRBV6-5
clone_size: NA
d_call: NA
j_call: TRBJ1-5
cdr3_nt: TGTGCCAGCAGTAACTCTGGACGGACTAATCAGCCCCAGCATTTT
cdr3_aa: CASSNSGRTNQPQHF

v_call: TRBV5-4
clone_size: NA
d_call: TRBD1
j_call: TRBJ2-1
cdr3_nt: TGTGCCAGCAGCCCTGGGGACAGGCTCAATGAGCAGTTCTTC
cdr3_aa: CASSPGDRLNEQFF

v_call: TRBV20-1
clone_size: once
d_call: TRBD1
j_call: TRBJ2-7
cdr3_nt: TGCAGTGCTAGTACCCCGACAGGGGGTGGCTACGAGCAGTACTTC
cdr3_aa: CSASTPTGGGYEQYF

v_call: TRBV30
clone_size: NA
d_call: NA
j_call: TRBJ1-2
cdr3_nt: TGTGCCTGGGGGGGCCTATATGGCTACACCTTC
cdr3_aa: CAWGGLYGYTF

v_call: TRBV5-1
clone_size: NA
d_call: TRBD2
j_call: TRBJ2-1
cdr3_nt: TGCGCCAGCGGTCCTAGCGGGCCTCAATCCTACAATGAGCAGTTCTTC
cdr3_aa: CASGPSGPQSYNEQFF

v_call: TRBV27
clone_size: NA
d_call: TRBD2
j_call: TRBJ2-2
cdr3_nt: TGTGCCAGCAGTTTATCTTGGGGGGGCGGGGAGCTGTTTTTT
cdr3_aa: CASSLSWGGGELFF

v_call: TRBV19
clone_size: NA
d_call: TRBD2
j_call: TRBJ2-1
cdr3_nt: TGTGCCAGTAGTCGACTAGCGGGGGGATACAATGAGCAGTTCTTC
cdr3_aa: CASSRLAGGYNEQFF

v_call: TRBV5-8
clone_size: NA
d_call: TRBD2
j_call: TRBJ2-5
cdr3_nt: TGTGCCAGCAGCCCCAGGACTAGCGGGAGCGGGGGGCAAGAGACCCAGTACTTC
cdr3_aa: CASSPRTSGSGGQETQYF

v_call: TRBV5-4
clone_size: NA
d_call: TRBD1
j_call: TRBJ2-3
cdr3_nt: TGTGCCAGCAGCTGGACAGGGAGGAGCACAGATACGCAGTATTTT
cdr3_aa: CASSWTGRSTDTQYF

v_call: TRBV5-1
clone_size: NA
d_call: TRBD2
j_call: TRBJ2-3
cdr3_nt: TGCGCCAGCAGCCTGGGGACTAGCGGAGGCACAGATACGCAGTATTTT
cdr3_aa: CASSLGTSGGTDTQYF